The 29 T cell receptor beta chains reported below all come from one sample, sequenced in a study of CXCR3-negative and CXCR3-positive naive CD8 T cells. Carrying UMI labels, the TRB cDNA libraries were prepared through 5' RACE. TCRdb reanalyzed the 5' RACE reads and collapses them to one entry per CDR3 protein, without DNA. In total, the table holds 90,000 to 100,000 distinct CDR3 sequences. Sequencing was carried out using naive CXCR3- CD8+ T cells from blood. As to subset: CD45RO-CCR7+CD27+CD95- naive CD8+ T cells lacking CXCR3 (TNR3-). The receptors come from a human donor in good health. Some clones in this sample may be carry-over from other donors' samples.

The chain combines TRBV11-2 with TRBJ2-2; with no DNA, the TCRdb D assignment of TRBD2 cannot be verified. Germline V gene sequence: CDR1 SGHAT, CDR2 FQNNGV. The CDR3 loop spans 17 amino acids. CDR3 sequence: CASSSVTRLATTGELFF.

The chain is built from TRBV14 and TRBJ2-1. CDR1 SGHDN and CDR2 FVKESK come from the germline V gene. This CDR3 is 15 amino acids long. The CDR3 is CASSRKVGSWSEQFF.

J is TRBJ2-7 and V is TRBV14; there is no DNA to check the TCRdb D call of TRBD1. Germline assignment: CDR1 SGHDN and CDR2 FVKESK. The CDR3 covers 14 residues. The CDR3 spells CASSHGQGGYEQYF.

V is TRBV28 and J is TRBJ1-5; TCRdb's assignment of TRBD1 cannot be checked, as there is no DNA. Germline CDR1 and CDR2: MDHEN and SYDVKM. This CDR3 spans 19 amino acids. CDR3 protein: CASSSPGVFGATLSQPQHF.

This sequence joins TRBV7-9 and TRBJ2-5. The CDR3 has 11 residues. Germline CDR1 reads SEHNR; CDR2 reads FQNEAQ (reference sequence). CDR3 sequence: CASSLLETQYF.

The chain carries TRBV27 and TRBJ2-7; TCRdb returns TRBD1, unconfirmable since there is no DNA. This CDR3 contains 15 residues. Germline assignment: CDR1 MNHEY and CDR2 SMNVEV (reference sequence). This CDR3 reads CASSLSGQGEGEQYF.

V gene TRBV5-5 combines with J gene TRBJ2-4; the TRBD1 assignment by TCRdb is unverifiable without DNA. CDR1 is SGHKS and CDR2 is YYEKEE in the germline V gene (reference sequence). CDR3 size: 19 residues. CDR3 residues: CASSPGQIITSLAKNIQYF. Together with reference TRBV5-5 and TRBJ2-4, the CDR3 gives the full variable domain: DAGVTQSPTHLIKTRGQQVTLRCSPISGHKSVSWYQQVLGQGPQFIFQYYEKEERGRGNFPDRFSARQFPNYSSELNVNALLLGDSALYLCASSPGQIITSLAKNIQYFGAGTRLSVL.

This chain joins TRBV7-9 and TRBJ2-3; absent DNA, TCRdb's TRBD2 call cannot be checked. The CDR3 has 14 residues. Germline assignment: CDR1 SEHNR and CDR2 FQNEAQ (reference sequence). The CDR3 is CASSPLAGTDTQYF.

The rearrangement joins TRBV29-1 to TRBJ1-2. The CDR3 is made up of 12 amino acids. In germline, CDR1 is SQVTM, CDR2 ANQGSEA. CDR3 sequence: CSVENLGFGYTF.

The chain recombines TRBV2 with TRBJ2-5. Per germline, CDR1 SNHLY and CDR2 FYNNEI. The CDR3 sequence is 16 residues long. CDR3 in amino acids: CASSVVGGKIQETQYF.

The chain carries TRBV7-9 and TRBJ2-7; TCRdb selects TRBD2, and the lack of DNA leaves this call unchecked. The CDR3 length is 13 residues. Germline V gene data show CDR1 as SEHNR and CDR2 as FQNEAQ (reference sequence). The CDR3 spells CASSLPNTKEQYF.

The rearrangement joins TRBV11-2 to TRBJ2-2; TCRdb proposes TRBD2, but this gene call is untestable without DNA. Germline CDR1 and CDR2: SGHAT and FQNNGV. This CDR3 spans 16 amino acids. This CDR3 is CASASGTSVYTGELFF.

This chain joins TRBV29-1 and TRBJ2-1; checking the TCRdb D call of TRBD2 is not possible without DNA. In germline, CDR1 is SQVTM, CDR2 ANQGSEA. The CDR3 covers 14 residues. The CDR3 spells CSVRGLASYNEQFF.

V and J are TRBV29-1 and TRBJ2-3; the TRBD1 assignment by TCRdb is unverifiable without DNA. The CDR3 loop spans 12 amino acids. Germline V CDR1 and CDR2: SQVTM, ANQGSEA. Here the CDR3 reads CSVEELGGTQYF.

This chain's CDR3 is CASSDTYEQYF. The chain joins TRBV28 to TRBJ2-7. Germline V gives CDR1 MDHEN, CDR2 SYDVKM. The CDR3 is 11 amino acids.

This rearrangement joins TRBV28 to TRBJ2-5; TCRdb outputs TRBD1, but without DNA this stays unchecked. Germline CDR1 MDHEN, CDR2 SYDVKM. This CDR3 has 14 amino acids. The CDR3 here is CASDRGRLEETQYF.

V and J are TRBV7-9 and TRBJ2-3; absent DNA, TCRdb's TRBD2 call cannot be checked. The CDR3 spans 14 residues. Germline V gives CDR1 SEHNR, CDR2 FQNEAQ (reference sequence). The CDR3 is CASVTSGYTDTQYF.

The gene calls are TRBV7-9 and TRBJ1-4. The germline CDR1 and CDR2 sequences are SEHNR and FQNEAQ (reference sequence). The CDR3 totals 11 residues. The CDR3 loop is CASSFGEKLFF. The full variable domain, with the rest looked up from reference TRBV7-9 and TRBJ1-4, is DTGVSQNPRHKITKRGQNVTFRCDPISEHNRLYWYRQTLGQGPEFLTYFQNEAQLEKSRLLSDRFSAERPKGSFSTLEIQRTEQGDSAMYLCASSFGEKLFFGSGTQLSVL.

The chain has TRBV29-1 and TRBJ1-1. CDR1 is SQVTM, CDR2 ANQGSEA, per germline. The CDR3 spans 12 residues. The CDR3: CSVAGLNIEAFF.

The chain carries TRBV7-6 and TRBJ1-2. The CDR3 extends over 15 amino acids. Per the germline V gene, CDR1 is SGHVS and CDR2 is FNYEAQ. The CDR3 here is CASSEGGVDNYGYTF.

The gene calls are TRBV30 and TRBJ2-1; no DNA is available, so the TRBD1 call from TCRdb remains unchecked. Germline loops: CDR1 GTSNPN, CDR2 SVGIG (reference sequence). The CDR3 has 13 residues. The CDR3 sequence is CAWSVDRANEQFF. The variable domain in full, with the rest retrieved from reference TRBV30 and TRBJ2-1, is SQTIHQWPATLVQPVGSPLSLECTVEGTSNPNLYWYRQAAGRGLQLLFYSVGIGQISSEVPQNLSASRPQDRQFILSSKKLLLSDSGFYLCAWSVDRANEQFFGPGTRLTVL.

The chain links TRBV6-2 or TRBV6-3 to TRBJ2-5. The CDR3 has 14 amino acids. Germline assignment: CDR1 MNHEY and CDR2 SVGEGT. CDR3 loop: CASSYSTREETQYF.

The genes are TRBV5-5 and TRBJ2-5; as DNA is missing, the TRBD1 call by TCRdb cannot be tested. CDR1 and CDR2 from the germline V gene are SGHKS and YYEKEE (reference sequence). The CDR3 is 14 residues long. The CDR3: CASSFDRGQETQYF.

CDR3 sequence: CSVVGGVGTEAFF. The chain recombines TRBV29-1 with TRBJ1-1; TCRdb's D call, TRBD1, is unchecked because there is no DNA. From germline, CDR1 is SQVTM and CDR2 ANQGSEA. The CDR3 is made up of 13 amino acids.

This chain links TRBV6-4 with TRBJ1-3. The germline CDR1 and CDR2 sequences are MRHNA and SNTAGT. This CDR3 comprises 15 residues. The CDR3 protein is CASSDSITDGNTIYF.

The chain joins TRBV27 to TRBJ2-1; as DNA is missing, the TRBD2 call by TCRdb cannot be tested. Looked up from germline, CDR1 is MNHEY and CDR2 is SMNVEV (reference sequence). This CDR3 contains 14 residues. The CDR3: CASAAGESYNEQFF.

This chain connects TRBV11-2 to TRBJ2-7; TCRdb lists TRBD1, though no DNA is available to test this call. The CDR3 has 18 residues. CDR1 and CDR2 (germline): SGHAT, FQNNGV. CDR3 in amino acids: CASSLEGSRVRGGDEQYF.

V gene TRBV5-1 combines with J gene TRBJ2-1. The CDR3 covers 12 residues. CDR1 and CDR2 from the germline V gene are SGHRS and YFSETQ. CDR3 sequence reads: CASSPSDNEQFF. The whole variable domain, filled in from reference TRBV5-1 and TRBJ2-1, reads KAGVTQTPRYLIKTRGQQVTLSCSPISGHRSVSWYQQTPGQGLQFLFEYFSETQRNKGNFPGRFSGRQFSNSRSEMNVSTLELGDSALYLCASSPSDNEQFFGPGTRLTVL.

V gene TRBV6-5 combines with J gene TRBJ2-2; TCRdb's assignment of TRBD2 cannot be checked, as there is no DNA. From germline, CDR1 is MNHEY and CDR2 SVGAGI. CDR3 size: 14 residues. The CDR3 reads CASSPAGNTGELFF.